This TCR beta chain originates from a study of blood T cell repertoires in COVID-19. Study in general: Donors in the United States, Italy and Spain gave samples during acute or convalescent COVID-19. PBMCs, B-cell-depleted T cells, or T cells were the source of the cDNA or gDNA that made up the material.

The junction had 3 bases not matched to a gene; V was cut back by 3 bases and J by 3 bases. This CDR3 comprises 14 residues. CDR1 LNHDA and CDR2 SQIVND come from the germline V gene (reference sequence). TCRdb's copy holds only in-frame clones and misses some; the assay was immunoSEQ multiplex PCR. The sample includes some 200,000 clones, roughly 80% of them seen just once. The Seattle patients, enrolled during active infection, were followed longitudinally. The specimen sequenced was peripheral blood. The genes are TRBV19 and TRBJ2-7; 9 bases align to TRBD1. This clonotype was sampled from a woman aged 70-85 years with COVID-19, enrolled during active disease. The CDR3 sequence is CASSIGTGRYEQYF. The CDR3 DNA is TGTGCCAGTAGTATTGGGACAGGGCGCTACGAGCAGTACTTC.